Below are 21 T cell receptor beta chains sequenced from a single sample in a study of blood T cell repertoires in COVID-19. The table came from immunoSEQ multiplex PCR; TCRdb's copy has only in-frame clones and leaves some out. The sample contains 150,000 to 200,000 clones, roughly four fifths of which appear only once. Input material: peripheral blood. The receptors here all came from a woman of 80 years or more with COVID-19, enrolled during active disease.

The chain is built from TRBV5-1 and TRBJ2-1, with 9 bases matching TRBD2. After removal of 4 bases from V and 7 bases from J, the junction contained 9 bases not matched to a gene. The CDR3 length is 15 residues. Per germline, CDR1 SGHRS and CDR2 YFSETQ. The CDR3 reads CASSQGLAGSNEQFF. In DNA form, the CDR3 reads TGCGCCAGCAGCCAAGGCCTAGCGGGAAGTAATGAGCAGTTCTTC. The entire variable domain, with the rest obtained from reference TRBV5-1 and TRBJ2-1, is as follows: KAGVTQTPRYLIKTRGQQVTLSCSPISGHRSVSWYQQTPGQGLQFLFEYFSETQRNKGNFPGRFSGRQFSNSRSEMNVSTLELGDSALYLCASSQGLAGSNEQFFGPGTRLTVL.

J is TRBJ2-1 and V is TRBV19, with D possibly matching TRBD2 (5 bases). Germline-derived CDR1 and CDR2 are LNHDA and SQIVND (reference sequence). Deletions cut 1 base from V and 2 bases from J, with 9 bases between. The CDR3 covers 15 residues. The CDR3 is CASSIGWGAYNEQFF. CDR3 coding DNA: TGTGCCAGTAGTATAGGTTGGGGAGCCTACAATGAGCAGTTCTTC. Together with reference TRBV19 and TRBJ2-1, the CDR3 gives the full variable domain: DGGITQSPKYLFRKEGQNVTLSCEQNLNHDAMYWYRQDPGQGLRLIYYSQIVNDFQKGDIAEGYSVSREKKESFPLTVTSAQKNPTAFYLCASSIGWGAYNEQFFGPGTRLTVL.

The chain uses TRBV7-6 and TRBJ2-1, with TRBD2 matching 7 bases. V shed 3 bases, J shed 4 bases, and the junction held 9 bases outside the gene matches. The CDR3 totals 16 residues. Germline V gives CDR1 SGHVS, CDR2 FNYEAQ. CDR3 sequence reads: CASSLGAGRIYNEQFF. For the CDR3, the DNA is TGTGCCAGCAGCTTGGGAGCGGGACGGATATACAATGAGCAGTTCTTC.

This clone has only a few counts. The gene calls are TRBV6-5 and TRBJ2-7; 9 nucleotides match TRBD1. The length of the CDR3 is 13 residues. After removal of 6 bases from V and 5 bases from J, the junction contained 5 bases not matched to a gene. CDR1 MNHEY and CDR2 SVGAGI come from the germline V gene. CDR3: CASSVGQGHEQYF. The CDR3 region has the DNA TGTGCCAGCAGCGTGGGACAGGGCCACGAGCAGTACTTC.

This clone was counted many times. This chain joins TRBV12-3 or TRBV12-4 and TRBJ2-7; D gene ambiguous. This CDR3 spans 11 amino acids. V was cut by 2 bases and J by 3 bases, with 2 bases left in between. The chain's CDR3 is CASSLLYEQYF. DNA of the CDR3: TGTGCCAGCAGTTTACTCTACGAGCAGTACTTC.

This clone was detected only a few times. V and J are TRBV27 and TRBJ2-1, with D perhaps TRBD2 (5 bases). CDR3 size: 12 residues. From germline, CDR1 is MNHEY and CDR2 SMNVEV (reference sequence). The ends were cut back, 6 bases at V and 12 bases at J, with 15 bases in the middle. CDR3 amino acids: CASRLVGGGQFF. CDR3 DNA sequence: TGTGCCAGCAGGCTGGTCGGAGGAGGGCAGTTCTTC.

The CDR3 sequence is CATSVDRGTDTQYF. As DNA, the CDR3 is TGTGCCACCAGCGTCGACAGGGGTACAGATACGCAGTATTTT. The V and J genes are TRBV15 and TRBJ2-3, with 8 bases lining up with TRBD1. This CDR3 comprises 14 residues. V gave up 5 bases and J gave up 3 bases; unmatched junction bases: 4. Germline CDR1 LNHNV, CDR2 YYDKDF (reference sequence).

V usage is TRBV5-1 and J usage is TRBJ2-1; D uncertain. The CDR3 covers 13 residues. V dropped 4 bases and J dropped 4 bases, with 9 bases sitting between them. Germline V lookup: CDR1 SGHRS, CDR2 YFSETQ. The CDR3 loop is CASSRHQYNEQFF. In DNA, the CDR3 is TGCGCCAGCAGCCGACACCAATACAATGAGCAGTTCTTC.

The count of this clone is one. The genes are TRBV6-5 and TRBJ1-5; TRBD1 is a possible D gene (5 bases). The CDR3 contains 15 residues. Trimming cost V 5 bases and J 4 bases, with 15 bases left between them. Germline V gene sequence: CDR1 MNHEY, CDR2 SVGAGI. This CDR3 reads CASSLAQGWNQPQHF. Written as DNA, the CDR3 is TGTGCCAGCAGTCTGGCCCAGGGTTGGAATCAGCCCCAGCATTTT.

The V gene is TRBV18, the J gene TRBJ2-2, with 7 nucleotides matching TRBD2. V gave up 4 bases and J gave up 6 bases; unmatched junction bases: 11. Germline CDR1 and CDR2: KGHSH and LQKENI. The CDR3 is 16 residues long. CDR3 DNA: TGTGCCAGCTCACACAGGACTAGTAATGCTGCCGGGGAGCTGTTTTTT. It translates to CASSHRTSNAAGELFF.

The V and J genes are TRBV5-4 and TRBJ2-6; 11 bases are a match to TRBD1. Trimming cost V 4 bases and J 4 bases; bases outside gene matches: 4. Germline values: CDR1 SGHNT, CDR2 YYREEE (reference sequence). This CDR3 contains 16 residues. The CDR3 region has the DNA TGTGCCAGCAGCCCGGACAGGGGGCTCGGGGCCAACGTCCTGACTTTC. Amino acid sequence: CASSPDRGLGANVLTF.

This sequence joins TRBV11-3 and TRBJ2-5, with D unresolved. Per germline, CDR1 SGHNT and CDR2 YENEEA. This CDR3 region has 11 residues. Trimming cost V 5 bases and J 5 bases, with 6 bases left between them. CDR3 bases: TGTGCCAGCAGCCTACGGGAGACCCAGTACTTC. Protein product: CASSLRETQYF. Based on the CDR3 plus reference TRBV11-3 and TRBJ2-5, the full variable domain is EAGVVQSPRYKIIEKKQPVAFWCNPISGHNTLYWYLQNLGQGPELLIRYENEEAVDDSQLPKDRFSAERLKGVDSTLKIQPAELGDSAVYLCASSLRETQYFGPGTRLLVL.

The count of this clone is one. The V gene is TRBV6-5, the J gene TRBJ1-6, with TRBD1 as a possible D gene (6 bases). The germline V and J ends were trimmed by 2 bases and 10 bases, with 15 bases remaining between them. Germline lookup yields CDR1 MNHEY and CDR2 SVGAGI. The CDR3 is made up of 15 amino acids. CDR3 coding DNA: TGTGCCAGCAGTTACGCCCTAGGGGGTTACTCACCCCTCCACTTT. Translation gives CASSYALGGYSPLHF.

CDR3 residues: CASSQDRGPGYGYTF. CDR3 nucleotide sequence: TGCGCCAGCAGCCAGGACAGGGGCCCCGGCTATGGCTACACCTTC. The chain has TRBV4-1 and TRBJ1-2, with TRBD1 matching over 9 bases. V was pared by 3 bases and J by 4 bases, with 6 bases of the junction left unmatched. This CDR3 region has 15 residues. Germline CDR1 and CDR2: MGHRA and YSYEKL.

This clone was found once. This rearrangement joins TRBV10-3 to TRBJ2-3; 9 nucleotides line up with TRBD2. CDR1 ENHRY and CDR2 SYGVKD come from the germline V gene. The CDR3 extends over 16 amino acids. The ends lost 0 bases at V and 1 base at J; junction bases unmatched: 2. The CDR3 DNA sequence: TGTGCCATCAGTGAGTCCCGGACTAGCGGCACAGATACGCAGTATTTT. Its protein is CAISESRTSGTDTQYF.

This chain uses TRBV4-2 with TRBJ2-1, with D perhaps TRBD2 (5 bases). Germline V gene data show CDR1 as LGHNA and CDR2 as YNFKEQ. This CDR3 spans 17 amino acids. Trimming took off 0 bases at V and 9 bases at J, with 21 bases between the two ends. In nucleotides, the CDR3 is TGTGCCAGCAGCCAAGAAGCATCTAGGAGGTATGGACCTGAGCAGTTCTTC. Protein sequence: CASSQEASRRYGPEQFF.

J is TRBJ2-4 and V is TRBV5-8, with D hard to call. CDR1 and CDR2 from the germline V gene are SGHTS and YDEGEE. The CDR3 totals 15 residues. Trimming shortened V by 10 bases and J by 0 bases, and 17 bases separated the two germline ends. The CDR3, as DNA: TGTGCCTTCCACTCGGGTCTAATAGCCAAAAACATTCAGTACTTC. It translates to CAFHSGLIAKNIQYF.

This clone has more than one count but fewer than ten. The rearrangement uses TRBV7-2 and TRBJ1-5, with D possibly matching TRBD1 (5 bases). V shed 0 bases and J shed 6 bases, with 12 bases lying between them. This CDR3 has 15 amino acids. Germline assignment: CDR1 SGHTA and CDR2 FQGNSA. CDR3 in DNA: TGTGCCAGCAGCTTAGCTGGAGGGGTGGGTCAGCCCCAGCATTTT. Encoded protein: CASSLAGGVGQPQHF.

This clone appeared a few times. V is TRBV6-2 or TRBV6-3 and J is TRBJ1-2; unclear D gene. Trimming removed 5 bases from V and 0 bases from J, with 10 bases in between. Looked up from germline, CDR1 is MNHEY and CDR2 is SVGEGT. The CDR3 spans 14 residues. CDR3 nucleotides: TGTGCCAGCAGTCGAGTTACTACTAACTATGGCTACACCTTC. It specifies CASSRVTTNYGYTF.

This chain links TRBV4-2 with TRBJ1-2; possibly TRBD1 for D (5 bases). V lost 4 bases and J lost 2, with 20 bases in between. The CDR3 has 17 residues. Germline V gene lookup returns CDR1 LGHNA and CDR2 YNFKEQ. This chain's CDR3 is CASSPEGVRDWNYGYTF. As DNA, the CDR3 is TGTGCCAGCAGCCCCGAAGGGGTCCGGGACTGGAACTATGGCTACACCTTC.

The rearrangement uses TRBV6-1 and TRBJ1-6; TRBD1 agrees at 12 bases. V shed 4 bases and J 7 bases; nucleotides not matched to a gene: 5. CDR3 length: 16 residues. The germline CDR1 and CDR2 sequences are MNHNS and SASEGT. CDR3 DNA: TGTGCCAGCAGTGCGGGACAGGGGGCGTACAATTCACCCCTCCACTTT. Encoded protein: CASSAGQGAYNSPLHF.